This TCR beta chain is drawn from a study of shared clonotypes between healthy human individuals. Only in-frame clones appear in the TCRdb table, and some are missing; sequencing was by immunoSEQ multiplex PCR. The sample holds roughly 1,800,000 clones, approximately 94% seen once. CDR3 length: 15 amino acids. In germline, CDR1 is MNHEY, CDR2 SMNVEV (reference sequence). Trimming cost V 8 bases and J 4 bases, with 18 bases left between them. It was CD45RO-negative cells, positively selected for CCR7, that made up naive CD8 cells, with terminally differentiated effector memory CD45RA+ cells excluded. The genes are TRBV27 and TRBJ2-1; TRBD2 is a possible D gene (5 bases). The sample was naive CD8+ T cells sorted from blood. The sequence came from a man between 18 and 29 years old in good health. The DNA for the CDR3 is TGTGCCAGCGTGAAGATGGATCGCGGGTACAATGAGCAGTTCTTC. Protein product: CASVKMDRGYNEQFF.